These 21 T cell receptor beta chains were all obtained from the same sample, sequenced in a study of blood T cell repertoires in COVID-19. This table comes from immunoSEQ multiplex PCR, and its TCRdb copy is limited to in-frame clones, with some not included. The sample comprises some 98,000 clones, roughly four fifths of which are singletons, and about 10% rests with the top ten. Material: peripheral blood. These receptors were taken from a man aged 70 or older with acute or convalescent COVID-19.

The chain joins TRBV7-2 to TRBJ2-1, with 7 positions matching TRBD2. The V gene end was trimmed by 3 bases and the J gene end by 8 bases; junction bases not matched to a gene: 7. From germline, CDR1 is SGHTA and CDR2 FQGNSA. CDR3 length: 14 amino acids. The CDR3 reads CASSLRTRGDEQFF. CDR3 bases: TGTGCCAGCAGCTTGCGGACTAGGGGCGATGAGCAGTTCTTC.

This clone was detected once. V gene TRBV5-1 combines with J gene TRBJ2-7; the match to TRBD2 covers 7 bases. The CDR3 has 12 residues. The germline V gene encodes CDR1 SGHRS and CDR2 YFSETQ. V lost 4 bases to trimming and J lost 3 bases; unmatched junction nucleotides: 1. The CDR3, as DNA: TGCGCCAGCAGCCCGGGGGGCTACGAGCAGTACTTC. Amino acid sequence: CASSPGGYEQYF.

This chain connects TRBV14 to TRBJ2-3, with 7 bases lining up with TRBD2. CDR1 is SGHDN and CDR2 is FVKESK in the germline V gene. V lost 6 bases and J lost 3; bases outside the gene matches: 12. The CDR3 length is 16 residues. This CDR3 reads CASSQSRIGRTDTQYF. The CDR3 DNA reads as TGTGCCAGCAGTCAGAGTCGAATCGGGAGGACAGATACGCAGTATTTT.

The V call is TRBV5-4, the J call TRBJ1-1, with TRBD1 as a possible D gene (5 bases). The CDR3 totals 14 residues. The V and J ends lost 4 bases and 3 bases respectively, with 13 bases between them. CDR1 is SGHNT, CDR2 YYREEE, per germline (reference sequence). The chain's CDR3 is CASSPAGRHTEAFF. Here the CDR3 DNA reads TGTGCCAGCAGCCCCGCGGGGCGGCACACTGAAGCTTTCTTT.

The gene calls are TRBV27 and TRBJ1-1; possibly TRBD1 for D (5 bases). Germline V gives CDR1 MNHEY, CDR2 SMNVEV (reference sequence). Trimming took off 4 bases at V and 0 bases at J, with 12 bases between the two ends. CDR3 length: 15 residues. The CDR3 loop is CASSWGGGMNTEAFF. The CDR3, as DNA: TGTGCCAGCAGTTGGGGGGGAGGGATGAACACTGAAGCTTTCTTT.

CDR3 in amino acids: CASSVGPGGGQPQHF. The CDR3 DNA reads as TGTGCCAGCAGCGTAGGGCCGGGTGGGGGCCAGCCCCAGCATTTT. This rearrangement joins TRBV9 to TRBJ1-5; weak D call: TRBD1 (6 bases). The CDR3 totals 15 residues. Trimming removed 0 bases at V and 7 bases at J, with 14 bases between. Germline V gives CDR1 SGDLS, CDR2 YYNGEE.

CDR3 loop: CASSPDRVQETQYF. CDR3 coding DNA: TGTGCCAGCAGCCCAGACAGGGTTCAAGAGACCCAGTACTTC. The genes are TRBV7-2 and TRBJ2-5, with TRBD1 matching over 7 bases. The CDR3 runs 14 residues. Germline loops: CDR1 SGHTA, CDR2 FQGNSA. V lost 5 bases and J lost 2; bases outside the gene matches: 5.

This chain connects TRBV10-1 to TRBJ1-2, with 7 bases aligning to TRBD1. Germline V gene data show CDR1 as WNHNN and CDR2 as SYGVQD (reference sequence). The CDR3 consists of 14 residues. Germline trimming cut 0 bases from V and 3 bases from J; bases unmatched to any gene: 1. Here the CDR3 reads CASSESGTDYGYTF. The DNA of the CDR3 is TGCGCCAGCAGTGAGTCCGGGACAGACTATGGCTACACCTTC.

This clone was detected once. The chain has TRBV5-4 and TRBJ1-1, with D perhaps TRBD1 (6 bases). The CDR3 has 15 residues. Trimming took off 0 bases at V and 5 bases at J, with 14 bases between the two ends. From germline, CDR1 is SGHNT and CDR2 YYREEE (reference sequence). The CDR3 coding sequence is TGTGCCAGCAGCTTGGCCAATAGGGGGGGAACTGAAGCTTTCTTT. It translates to CASSLANRGGTEAFF. The full variable domain, its missing parts supplied by reference TRBV5-4 and TRBJ1-1, is ETGVTQSPTHLIKTRGQQVTLRCSSQSGHNTVSWYQQALGQGPQFIFQYYREEENGRGNFPPRFSGLQFPNYSSELNVNALELDDSALYLCASSLANRGGTEAFFGQGTRLTVV.

V is TRBV10-1 and J is TRBJ2-7, with 9 bases matching TRBD1. After removal of 1 base from V and 5 bases from J, the junction contained 6 bases not matched to a gene. The length of the CDR3 is 15 residues. From germline, CDR1 is WNHNN and CDR2 SYGVQD (reference sequence). The DNA for the CDR3 is TGCGCCAGCAGTGAGTTCCCTACAGGGGGCCACGAGCAGTACTTC. Encoded protein: CASSEFPTGGHEQYF.

This clone was recorded only once. The chain carries TRBV4-3 and TRBJ2-3, with 9 bases lining up with TRBD2. CDR1 and CDR2 from the germline V gene are LGHNA and YSLEER. Unmatched junction bases numbered 2, after V lost 1 base and J lost 6 bases. The CDR3 has 14 amino acids. In DNA form, the CDR3 reads TGCGCCAGCAGCCAAGGAGCGGGAGGCGATACGCAGTATTTT. Protein product: CASSQGAGGDTQYF.

This chain connects TRBV6-2 or TRBV6-3 to TRBJ2-5; tentative D call: TRBD1 (5 bases). Trimming took off 5 bases at V and 2 bases at J, with 9 bases between the two ends. Germline CDR1 MNHEY, CDR2 SVGEGT. The CDR3 is 13 residues long. The CDR3 region has the DNA TGTGCCAGCAGTGACAGCCCACAAGAGACCCAGTACTTC. This encodes CASSDSPQETQYF.

This clone came up once. The chain joins TRBV7-2 to TRBJ2-7; D gene unclear. In germline, CDR1 is SGHTA, CDR2 FQGNSA. This CDR3 spans 14 amino acids. Trimming took off 1 base at V and 0 bases at J, with 7 bases between the two ends. The CDR3 DNA sequence: TGTGCCAGCAGCTTAGACAGAGCCTCCTACGAGCAGTACTTC. Encoded protein: CASSLDRASYEQYF.

This clone was seen a single time. The rearrangement links TRBV10-2 to TRBJ1-1; no firm D call. Trimming removed 0 bases at V and 8 bases at J, with 13 bases between. There are 14 residues in the CDR3. Germline values: CDR1 WSHSY, CDR2 SAAADI. The chain's CDR3 is CASSESTGAEEAFF. CDR3 coding DNA: TGCGCCAGCAGTGAGTCGACTGGAGCAGAGGAAGCTTTCTTT.

This clone came up once. The chain has TRBV9 and TRBJ2-3; tentatively, D is TRBD2 (5 bases). CDR1 and CDR2 from the germline V gene are SGDLS and YYNGEE. The CDR3 is made up of 18 amino acids. V was pared by 0 bases and J by 2 bases, with 19 bases between. The CDR3 sequence: CASSVEKASSSYTDTQYF. DNA for the CDR3: TGTGCCAGCAGCGTAGAAAAGGCTAGCAGCAGTTACACAGATACGCAGTATTTT.

This chain joins TRBV11-2 and TRBJ1-1; D is unclear. The germline V gene has CDR1 SGHAT and CDR2 FQNNGV. The CDR3 is 14 residues long. V was pared by 5 bases and J by 8 bases, with 18 bases between. The CDR3: CASSPPEVTGEAFF. The CDR3 nucleotides are TGTGCCAGCAGCCCGCCTGAAGTGACGGGGGAAGCTTTCTTT.

This sequence joins TRBV2 and TRBJ1-4; D is perhaps TRBD1 (6 bases). V was trimmed by 4 bases and J by 4 bases, leaving 10 bases between them. CDR3 length equals 14 residues. Germline V gene lookup returns CDR1 SNHLY and CDR2 FYNNEI. CDR3 sequence reads: CASSAQGLNEKLFF. For the CDR3, the DNA is TGTGCCAGCAGTGCTCAGGGGCTTAATGAAAAACTGTTTTTT.

The V gene is TRBV7-3, the J gene TRBJ1-3; the D gene is possibly TRBD1 (5 bases). V was cut by 0 bases and J by 8 bases, with 5 bases left in between. The CDR3 has 12 residues. Germline V gene lookup returns CDR1 SGHTA and CDR2 FQGTGA. CDR3 amino acids: CASSLTGDTIYF. As DNA, the CDR3 is TGTGCCAGCAGCTTAACAGGGGACACCATATATTTT.

This clone has a single count. The chain employs TRBV7-9 and TRBJ1-1; the D is unclear. Germline CDR1 reads SEHNR; CDR2 reads FQNEAQ (reference sequence). The V end lost 5 bases, the J end lost 10 bases, and 14 bases lay between the germline ends. The CDR3 has 12 residues. The CDR3 region has the DNA TGTGCCAGCAGCCTAGAAAGCTACGGAGCTTTCTTT. Its protein is CASSLESYGAFF. Full variable domain (rest looked up from reference TRBV7-9 and TRBJ1-1): DTGVSQNPRHKITKRGQNVTFRCDPISEHNRLYWYRQTLGQGPEFLTYFQNEAQLEKSRLLSDRFSAERPKGSFSTLEIQRTEQGDSAMYLCASSLESYGAFFGQGTRLTVV.

V is TRBV30 and J is TRBJ1-1; 9 bases fit TRBD1. The V and J ends lost 3 bases and 4 bases, in that order; junction bases with no gene match: 9. The germline V gene encodes CDR1 GTSNPN and CDR2 SVGIG (reference sequence). The CDR3 is 15 amino acids. As DNA, the CDR3 is TGTGCCTGGAGCCGGGACAGGGAGTTTGGCACTGAAGCTTTCTTT. Residues: CAWSRDREFGTEAFF.

This clone has a single count. The rearrangement uses TRBV11-1 and TRBJ2-3; 11 bases fit TRBD2. Germline V lookup: CDR1 SGHAT, CDR2 FQDESV (reference sequence). CDR3 length equals 16 residues. Trimming at V came to 5 bases and at J to 1 base, leaving 5 bases not matched to a gene. The CDR3 loop is CASSLLAGERTDTQYF. CDR3 sequence (DNA): TGTGCCAGCAGCCTACTAGCGGGGGAGCGCACAGATACGCAGTATTTT. The complete variable domain, with remaining parts taken from reference TRBV11-1 and TRBJ2-3, reads EAEVAQSPRYKITEKSQAVAFWCDPISGHATLYWYRQILGQGPELLVQFQDESVVDDSQLPKDRFSAERLKGVDSTLKIQPAELGDSAMYLCASSLLAGERTDTQYFGPGTRLTVL.